Below, 13 T cell receptor beta chains from the same sample are listed, as sequenced in a study of shared clonotypes between healthy human individuals. Measured with immunoSEQ multiplex PCR; TCRdb has only the in-frame clones, and not every one. The sample includes 400,000 to 600,000 clones, 90% to 97% of them seen just once. Sequencing used naive CD4+ T cells sorted from blood. Subset given: CD45RA+ positively selected. Receptor source: a woman aged 25 to 45 in good health.

V is TRBV7-9 and J is TRBJ1-5, with a possible D match to TRBD1 (6 bases). This CDR3 comprises 13 residues. Trimming shortened V by 5 bases and J by 3 bases, and 8 bases separated the two germline ends. Germline V gives CDR1 SEHNR, CDR2 FQNEAQ (reference sequence). CDR3: CASSTGYNQPQHF. CDR3 DNA: TGTGCCAGCAGCACAGGGTACAATCAGCCCCAGCATTTT. The whole variable domain, filled in from reference TRBV7-9 and TRBJ1-5, reads DTGVSQNPRHKITKRGQNVTFRCDPISEHNRLYWYRQTLGQGPEFLTYFQNEAQLEKSRLLSDRFSAERPKGSFSTLEIQRTEQGDSAMYLCASSTGYNQPQHFGDGTRLSIL.

The chain carries TRBV4-2 and TRBJ2-2; a possible D gene is TRBD1 (6 bases). Trimming removed 2 bases from V and 3 bases from J, with 16 bases in between. The germline CDR1 and CDR2 sequences are LGHNA and YNFKEQ. The CDR3 has 17 amino acids. CDR3 residues: CASSQLSRGSDTGELFF. The CDR3 DNA is TGTGCCAGCAGCCAATTAAGCAGGGGCAGTGACACCGGGGAGCTGTTTTTT.

The chain uses TRBV10-1 and TRBJ2-7, with 8 positions matching TRBD2. J was trimmed by 4 bases and V by 1 base; bases with no gene match: 12. Germline V gene data show CDR1 as WNHNN and CDR2 as SYGVQD (reference sequence). The CDR3 runs to 17 residues. CDR3 nucleotides: TGCGCCAGCAGTGAGTTCACCCCGGGACTAGAAGGGTACGAGCAGTACTTC. Protein product: CASSEFTPGLEGYEQYF.

This clone has just one count. The chain is built from TRBV11-1 and TRBJ1-1; the match to TRBD1 covers 10 bases. The V and J ends lost 1 base and 12 bases, in that order; junction bases with no gene match: 5. This CDR3 is 13 amino acids long. Germline lookup yields CDR1 SGHAT and CDR2 FQDESV (reference sequence). In DNA, the CDR3 is TGTGCCAGCAGCTTAGTCGGGACAGGGGTCTCTTTCTTT. It yields the protein CASSLVGTGVSFF.

The CDR3 bases are TGTGCCAGCAGTTCGAGGGCTAGGGCGGGAGTGGAGACCCAGTACTTC. Protein: CASSSRARAGVETQYF. This chain uses TRBV28 with TRBJ2-5; TRBD2 agrees at 7 bases. V was pared by 4 bases and J by 5 bases, with 13 bases of the junction left unmatched. Germline V CDR1 and CDR2: MDHEN, SYDVKM. This CDR3 spans 16 amino acids.

The chain joins TRBV9 to TRBJ2-2; D is perhaps TRBD1 (5 bases). Trimming removed 4 bases at V and 2 bases at J, with 12 bases between. CDR3 size: 15 residues. CDR1 and CDR2 (germline): SGDLS, YYNGEE. As DNA, the CDR3 is TGTGCCAGCAGCCCTGACAGTGTAAACACCGGGGAGCTGTTTTTT. Translated: CASSPDSVNTGELFF.

As for this clone: The sample has other DNA sequences that encode this CDR3 too. V gene TRBV7-2 combines with J gene TRBJ2-7; 9 positions agree with TRBD2. Trimming removed 5 bases from V and 0 bases from J; junction bases left unmatched: 2. The CDR3 extends over 14 amino acids. Germline CDR1 reads SGHTA; CDR2 reads FQGNSA. The CDR3 loop reads CASSLTSGSYEQYF. CDR3 sequence (DNA): TGTGCCAGCAGCCTGACTAGCGGCTCCTACGAGCAGTACTTC.

The rearrangement uses TRBV29-1 and TRBJ1-1; D unresolved. Germline assignment: CDR1 SQVTM and CDR2 ANQGSEA. The CDR3 runs 14 residues. Trimming shortened V by 3 bases and J by 1 base, and 12 bases separated the two germline ends. CDR3 nucleotide sequence: TGCAGCGTTGATCGAGGTTCAACGAACACTGAAGCTTTCTTT. Translated: CSVDRGSTNTEAFF.

V is TRBV7-2 and J is TRBJ2-5; D ambiguous. The CDR3 loop spans 14 amino acids. Germline V lookup: CDR1 SGHTA, CDR2 FQGNSA. Trimming shortened V by 5 bases and J by 1 base, and 11 bases separated the two germline ends. The CDR3 DNA sequence: TGTGCCAGCAGCGCAAGATGGGCCCAAGAGACCCAGTACTTC. Residues: CASSARWAQETQYF.

The J gene is TRBJ1-2, the V gene TRBV30, with 10 bases lining up with TRBD1. Germline V lookup: CDR1 GTSNPN, CDR2 SVGIG (reference sequence). J gave up 0 bases and V 4 bases, and 11 bases lay outside the gene matches. The CDR3 spans 17 residues. The CDR3 nucleotides read TGTGCCTGGAAGAGGGTGACAGGGGGCTTAGCTAACTATGGCTACACCTTC. Protein: CAWKRVTGGLANYGYTF. The full variable domain, completed using reference TRBV30 and TRBJ1-2, is SQTIHQWPATLVQPVGSPLSLECTVEGTSNPNLYWYRQAAGRGLQLLFYSVGIGQISSEVPQNLSASRPQDRQFILSSKKLLLSDSGFYLCAWKRVTGGLANYGYTFGSGTRLTVV.

This chain uses TRBV5-6 with TRBJ2-7; 8 bases align to TRBD1. V lost 0 bases, J lost 3 bases, and 2 bases stayed unmatched. CDR1 SGHDT and CDR2 YYEEEE come from the germline V gene. The CDR3 totals 14 residues. CDR3 DNA sequence: TGTGCCAGCAGCTTGGGACAGGGGAACTACGAGCAGTACTTC. Amino acids: CASSLGQGNYEQYF.

For the CDR3, the DNA is TGTGCCAGTACCCCCGATCGCCCCGGGGAGCTGTTTTTT. Its protein product is CASTPDRPGELFF. This chain uses TRBV19 with TRBJ2-2; D is unclear. The CDR3 extends over 13 amino acids. The V gene lost 7 bases and the J gene lost 6 bases, with 12 bases spanning the gap. Germline-derived CDR1 and CDR2 are LNHDA and SQIVND (reference sequence).

This sequence joins TRBV6-4 and TRBJ2-7, with 8 bases that match TRBD1. Unmatched junction bases numbered 7, after V lost 2 bases and J lost 1 base. The germline gives CDR1 MRHNA, CDR2 SNTAGT. This CDR3 is built from 16 residues. CDR3 nucleotide sequence: TGTGCCAGCAGTGACACTAGACAGGGGAGGTCCTACGAGCAGTACTTC. This encodes CASSDTRQGRSYEQYF.